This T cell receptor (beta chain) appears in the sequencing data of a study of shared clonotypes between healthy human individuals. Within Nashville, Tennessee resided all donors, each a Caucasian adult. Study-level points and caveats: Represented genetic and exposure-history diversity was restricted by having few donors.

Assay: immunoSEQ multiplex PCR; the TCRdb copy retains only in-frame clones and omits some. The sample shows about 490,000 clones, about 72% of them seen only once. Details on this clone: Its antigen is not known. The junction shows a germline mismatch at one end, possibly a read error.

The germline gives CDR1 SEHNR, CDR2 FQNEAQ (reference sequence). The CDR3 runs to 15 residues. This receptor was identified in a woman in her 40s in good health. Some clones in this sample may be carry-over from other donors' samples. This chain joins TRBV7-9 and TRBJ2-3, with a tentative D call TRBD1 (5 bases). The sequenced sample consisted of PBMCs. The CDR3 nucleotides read TGCGCCAGCAGCTTCCAAGGCCTGGACACAGATGCGCAGTATTTT. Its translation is CASSFQGLDTDAQYF.